This T cell receptor beta chain derives from a study of early T cells in non-severe SARS-CoV-2 infection (dated by TCRdb to the early 2020s). At the level of the whole study: TCR sequencing used bulk RNA from unsorted whole blood, so alpha and beta chains could not be paired.

Set within a cohort of healthcare workers in London, UK, this nested case-control study involved weekly PCR testing of nasopharyngeal swabs along with blood sampling. Healthcare workers were enrolled in the week of the UK lockdown, from 23 to 31 March 2020, and were followed every week for up to roughly 16 weeks. To prepare the library, 5' RACE was applied. Instrument used: NextSeq 500. The TCR library protocol attached unique molecular identifiers to individual cDNA molecules to correct for sequencing error and PCR bias. TCR alpha and beta chains were both sequenced, and the abundances of alpha and beta sequences in each sample were closely correlated with each other. The authors processed their data as follows. Decombinator V4 was used to perform V gene, J gene and CDR3 annotation of TCR sequences. Expanded TCRs were defined as changing significantly between any two time points under a Poisson model with p below 0.0001. TCR abundances were normalised to the total number of TCRs sequenced in each sample and reported as counts per million. MAIT TCRs were defined by TRAV1-2 paired with TRAJ12, TRAJ20 or TRAJ33, and iNKT TCRs by TRAV10 paired with TRAJ18. A search of VDJdb, accessed on 1 November 2021, was run for TCRs annotated to CMV, EBV and SARS-CoV-2, with TCRs annotated for multiple antigens excluded. Through fastp at Q25 and MiXCR, TCRdb rebuilt clones from the public reads, retaining in-frame beta chains. Every distinct CDR3 protein forms one entry, paired with its most common genes and DNA. Here the V and J calls rest on TCRdb's processing, not on the authors' analysis. The sample includes approximately 42,000 distinct CDR3 sequences, with approximately 7.1% observed a single time. Approximately 4.5% of the sample rests with the top ten.

This clonotype was seen ten or more times. Its antigen is unknown. No base quality values were provided; no much bigger clone lies one nucleotide off. Via the germline V gene, CDR1 is SQVTM and CDR2 ANQGSEA. Between the V and J ends, shortened by 6 bases and 4 bases respectively, the junction contains 14 bases. The CDR3 holds 13 amino acids from the cysteine to the phenylalanine. Solely the CDR3 DNA is kept, with 39 bases framed from the first base. Findings and caveats that apply to the study as a whole: VDJdb matching was skewed toward anti-spike CD8 responses, so virus-specific expansions were likely underestimated and private and CD4 specificities were missed.

The clonotype was recovered from an adult who was a healthcare worker with PCR-confirmed SARS-CoV-2 infection or an uninfected control (not recorded which). Rearrangement joined TRBV29-1 to TRBJ2-3, with a weak D call of TRBD1 (5 bases match). The specimen sequenced was whole blood. The base sequence is TGCAGCGTCTCTTGGGGCCGCGCAGATACGCAGTATTTT. Its protein product is CSVSWGRADTQYF.